Listed below are T cell receptor beta chains from one sample, sequenced in a study of a mutant IDH1 vaccine in newly diagnosed glioma. Data came from immunoSEQ multiplex PCR; TCRdb stores just in-frame clones and leaves some out. Of about 24,000 clones listed, roughly nine tenths are singletons. This specimen consisted of PBMCs, obtained from a glioma patient treated with radiotherapy, temozolomide or both. All receptors come from a man aged 25 to 40 with glioma. The CDR3 runs from the conserved cysteine through the conserved F or W. The D gene is left open where the match is weak. A row's size may be missing; if present it is once, few, many or a size class.

d_call: .; v_call: TRBV6-1; j_call: TRBJ1-4; clone_size: .; cdr3_aa: CASSGGIKNEKLFF
d_call: TRBD1; v_call: TRBV11-2; j_call: TRBJ1-1; clone_size: few; cdr3_aa: CASSLAWGQKAFF
d_call: .; v_call: TRBV7-2; j_call: TRBJ1-5; clone_size: .; cdr3_aa: CASSLQTAYSNQPQHF
d_call: .; v_call: TRBV6-5; j_call: TRBJ1-2; clone_size: .; cdr3_aa: CASSPGGGANYGYTF
d_call: .; v_call: TRBV10-1; j_call: TRBJ2-1; clone_size: .; cdr3_aa: CASSDTSSSYNEQFF
d_call: .; v_call: TRBV7-6; j_call: TRBJ1-1; clone_size: .; cdr3_aa: CASSRGVDTEAFF
d_call: .; v_call: TRBV12-5; j_call: TRBJ1-1; clone_size: .; cdr3_aa: CASGPDPSPEAFF
d_call: .; v_call: TRBV27; j_call: TRBJ2-2; clone_size: few; cdr3_aa: CASSPYRNTGELFF
d_call: TRBD2; v_call: TRBV2; j_call: TRBJ2-3; clone_size: .; cdr3_aa: CASRDPGGTQYF
d_call: TRBD1; v_call: TRBV29-1; j_call: TRBJ2-1; clone_size: .; cdr3_aa: CSVGQGTGAYNEQFF
d_call: .; v_call: TRBV14; j_call: TRBJ1-1; clone_size: .; cdr3_aa: CASSQILQGEAFF
d_call: .; v_call: TRBV5-1; j_call: TRBJ2-1; clone_size: once; cdr3_aa: CASSREPVNEQFF
d_call: .; v_call: TRBV15; j_call: TRBJ1-1; clone_size: once; cdr3_aa: CATSQFLGTEAFF
d_call: TRBD2; v_call: TRBV15; j_call: TRBJ2-7; clone_size: .; cdr3_aa: CATSRGLTSGSYEQYF
d_call: TRBD2; v_call: TRBV11-2; j_call: TRBJ2-1; clone_size: .; cdr3_aa: CASSWGRKREGNEQFF
d_call: .; v_call: TRBV5-1; j_call: TRBJ1-2; clone_size: .; cdr3_aa: CASSLAAGVDYGYTF
d_call: TRBD1; v_call: TRBV27; j_call: TRBJ1-2; clone_size: few; cdr3_aa: CASSTMTGGYGYTF
d_call: .; v_call: TRBV4-1; j_call: TRBJ2-4; clone_size: once; cdr3_aa: CASSQDRRQPKNIQYF
d_call: TRBD2; v_call: TRBV4-1; j_call: TRBJ2-4; clone_size: .; cdr3_aa: CASSMGLAASNIQYF
d_call: TRBD1; v_call: TRBV27; j_call: TRBJ1-4; clone_size: .; cdr3_aa: CASSPGGTGEKLFF
d_call: .; v_call: TRBV19; j_call: TRBJ2-1; clone_size: .; cdr3_aa: CASSIDHGDLYNEQFF
d_call: .; v_call: TRBV5-1; j_call: TRBJ1-1; clone_size: .; cdr3_aa: CASSPGGSAEAFF
d_call: TRBD1; v_call: TRBV5-8; j_call: TRBJ2-7; clone_size: .; cdr3_aa: CASSPRTGRHYEQYF
d_call: .; v_call: TRBV30; j_call: TRBJ1-1; clone_size: .; cdr3_aa: CAWGVTEAFF
d_call: .; v_call: TRBV27; j_call: TRBJ1-1; clone_size: .; cdr3_aa: CASNSGRGMNTEAFF
d_call: .; v_call: TRBV7-2; j_call: TRBJ1-6; clone_size: .; cdr3_aa: CASRLDLTIVDSPLHF
d_call: TRBD1; v_call: TRBV5-1; j_call: TRBJ2-7; clone_size: .; cdr3_aa: CASSFGTETYEQYF
d_call: .; v_call: TRBV12-5; j_call: TRBJ2-7; clone_size: .; cdr3_aa: CASGLVSEQYF
d_call: TRBD2; v_call: TRBV6-5; j_call: TRBJ2-7; clone_size: .; cdr3_aa: CASSSPGTSGSYEQYF
d_call: .; v_call: TRBV4-1; j_call: TRBJ1-2; clone_size: .; cdr3_aa: CASSRRPIQANYGYTF
d_call: .; v_call: TRBV5-1; j_call: TRBJ2-1; clone_size: few; cdr3_aa: CASSLQASYNEQFF
d_call: .; v_call: TRBV6-5; j_call: TRBJ1-5; clone_size: .; cdr3_aa: CASSYSVSNQPQHF
d_call: .; v_call: TRBV6-5; j_call: TRBJ2-7; clone_size: once; cdr3_aa: CASSYGGSYEQYF